A selection of T cell receptor beta chains follows, all from one sample in a study of somatic mutations in cytotoxic T cells in rheumatoid arthritis. Sequencing used immunoSEQ multiplex PCR; TCRdb keeps in-frame clones, though not all of them. The sample has approximately 11,000 clones, 70% to 80% seen once. The sample was CD8+ T cells sorted from blood. These receptors were taken from an adult with rheumatoid arthritis. The CDR3 runs from the conserved cysteine through the conserved F or W. A D gene is named only where the DNA matches it firmly. The size of a clone is reported for some rows only, either as once, few or many, or as a class for expanded clones.

NA | TRBJ2-1 | TRBD2 | TRBV29-1 | CSVDGFFGGRRKSYNEQFF | TGCAGCGTTGATGGATTTTTCGGCGGGAGAAGAAAGTCCTACAATGAGCAGTTCTTC
few | TRBJ1-6 | NA | TRBV18 | CASSPSTVIWNSPLHF | TGTGCCAGCTCACCCTCGACGGTAATTTGGAATTCACCCCTCCACTTT
NA | TRBJ1-2 | NA | TRBV5-6 | CASSLNSGNYGYTF | TGTGCCAGCAGCTTGAATAGTGGGAACTATGGCTACACCTTC
NA | TRBJ2-2 | NA | TRBV18 | CASSSNTGELFF | TGTGCCAGCTCGTCGAACACCGGGGAGCTGTTTTTT
NA | TRBJ2-7 | NA | TRBV5-1 | CASSLDGTGEQYF | TGCGCCAGCAGCTTGGATGGGACGGGGGAGCAGTACTTC
NA | TRBJ1-1 | NA | TRBV29-1 | CSGRENTEAFF | TGCAGCGGACGGGAGAACACTGAAGCTTTCTTT
few | TRBJ1-2 | NA | TRBV7-8 | CASSAAPGPSYGYTF | TGTGCCAGCAGCGCCGCCCCGGGACCGAGCTATGGCTACACCTTC
NA | TRBJ2-4 | TRBD2 | TRBV13 | CASSFAGTSVLSGNIQYF | TGTGCCAGCAGCTTTGCCGGGACTAGCGTGTTGTCGGGGAACATTCAGTACTTC
NA | TRBJ1-2 | NA | TRBV19 | CASSFSAGTDYGYTF | TGTGCCAGTAGTTTTTCGGCCGGGACCGACTATGGCTACACCTTC
NA | TRBJ1-2 | TRBD1 | TRBV2 | CASSEDRTNYGYTF | TGTGCCAGCAGTGAGGACAGGACTAACTATGGCTACACCTTC
NA | TRBJ1-1 | NA | TRBV27 | CASRPQNTGMEAFF | TGTGCCAGCAGACCCCAAAACACAGGGATGGAAGCTTTCTTT
few | TRBJ2-1 | TRBD2 | TRBV4-2 | CASSLNMAGVGNEQFF | TGTGCCAGCAGCCTGAACATGGCGGGGGTGGGGAATGAGCAGTTCTTC
NA | TRBJ1-1 | TRBD1 | TRBV11-2 | CASSWDSFMNTEAFF | TGTGCCAGCAGCTGGGACAGTTTCATGAACACTGAAGCTTTCTTT
NA | TRBJ1-5 | NA | TRBV6-5 | CAMTGGSISNQPQHF | TGTGCCATGACCGGGGGATCAATTAGCAATCAGCCCCAGCATTTT
NA | TRBJ1-1 | NA | TRBV13 | CASSHGQMNTEAFF | TGTGCCAGCAGCCACGGACAGATGAACACTGAAGCTTTCTTT
NA | TRBJ2-1 | TRBD2 | TRBV2 | CASRVTGTREYNEQFF | TGTGCCAGCAGAGTCACCGGGACTAGGGAGTACAATGAGCAGTTCTTC